This T cell receptor beta chain appears in the sequencing data of a study of T-cell memory formation after mild COVID-19. The V and J ends lost 5 bases and 1 base respectively, with 9 bases between them. The germline V gene has CDR1 MNHEY and CDR2 SVGEGT. The CDR3 runs 14 residues. TCRdb redid the calling of the 5' RACE reads with MiXCR, one entry per CDR3 protein. The sample has approximately 250,000 distinct CDR3 sequences; 16% are singletons. This sequence joins TRBV6-2 or TRBV6-3 and TRBJ1-5; D call uncertain. This receptor was identified in a young man who had mild COVID-19 (a few samples of this study predate the infection). Cell type and time point are not known. The sequencing sample was made of PBMCs or a T cell subset sorted from them (not recorded which). The DNA of the CDR3 is TGTGCCAGCAGTGGTAGCCGCAGCAATCAGCCCCAGCATTTT. Translated, it gives CASSGSRSNQPQHF.